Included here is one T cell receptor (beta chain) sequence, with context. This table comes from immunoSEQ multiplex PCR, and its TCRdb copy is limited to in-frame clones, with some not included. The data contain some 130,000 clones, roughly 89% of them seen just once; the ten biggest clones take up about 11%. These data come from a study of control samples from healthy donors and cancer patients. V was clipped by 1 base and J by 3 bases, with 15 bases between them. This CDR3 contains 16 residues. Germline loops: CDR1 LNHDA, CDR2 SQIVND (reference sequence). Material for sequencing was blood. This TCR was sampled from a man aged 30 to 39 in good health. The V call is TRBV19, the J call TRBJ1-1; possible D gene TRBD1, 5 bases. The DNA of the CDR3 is TGTGCCAGTAGTATAGGGGTGGAGGGGTCTGACACTGAAGCTTTCTTT. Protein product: CASSIGVEGSDTEAFF.